This is a list of T cell receptor beta chains from one sample in a study of blood T cell repertoires in COVID-19. Data came from immunoSEQ multiplex PCR; TCRdb stores just in-frame clones and leaves some out. The sample consists of 200,000 to 250,000 clones, almost 90% of them appearing once. The sample taken for sequencing was PBMCs or T cells enriched from blood (not recorded which). The receptors shown here come from a woman in her 50s with acute COVID-19. CDR3s include the opening cysteine and the closing phenylalanine or tryptophan. The order of the fields is V gene, clone size, D gene, J gene, CDR3 protein, CDR3 DNA. The D gene is left open where the match is weak. Not all rows give a size; the values are once, few, many and, for expanded clones, a class.

TRBV7-2	-	TRBD1	TRBJ1-5	CASSIDRGQPQHF	TGTGCCAGCAGCATAGACAGGGGTCAGCCCCAGCATTTT
TRBV6-5	-	-	TRBJ1-1	CASSPTGIEAFF	TGTGCCAGCAGTCCCACAGGGATTGAAGCTTTCTTT
TRBV3-1/TRBV3-2	-	TRBD1	TRBJ2-7	CASSLRTGLSEQYF	TGTGCCAGCAGCCTACGGACAGGGCTAAGCGAGCAGTACTTC
TRBV18	-	TRBD1	TRBJ1-2	CASSRDRDYGYTF	TGTGCCAGCTCACGGGACAGGGATTATGGCTACACCTTC
TRBV2	-	TRBD1	TRBJ1-2	CASSARTGGTGSYGYTF	TGTGCCAGCAGTGCCCGGACAGGGGGGACTGGATCTTATGGCTACACCTTC
TRBV7-6	-	-	TRBJ1-6	CASSFERRNNSPLHF	TGTGCCAGCAGCTTTGAAAGGAGAAATAATTCACCCCTCCACTTT
TRBV28	-	TRBD2	TRBJ2-7	CASSQSGDTIYEQYF	TGTGCCAGCAGTCAGAGCGGGGATACTATCTACGAGCAGTACTTC
TRBV4-3	-	TRBD2	TRBJ2-7	CASSLGLAAFYEQYF	TGCGCCAGCAGCCTGGGACTAGCGGCTTTTTACGAGCAGTACTTC
TRBV19	-	TRBD1	TRBJ1-2	CASTLTGGVHGYTF	TGTGCCAGTACCTTGACAGGGGGCGTCCATGGCTACACCTTC
TRBV6-2/TRBV6-3	-	-	TRBJ1-2	CASSRGIYGYTF	TGTGCCAGCAGTCGAGGGATCTATGGCTACACCTTC
TRBV3-1/TRBV3-2	few	-	TRBJ2-2	CASSQWWAGTYNGELFF	TGTGCCAGCAGCCAGTGGTGGGCGGGAACTTACAACGGGGAGCTGTTTTTT
TRBV9	-	-	TRBJ2-7	CASSVGLREADEQYF	TGTGCCAGCAGCGTAGGGTTGAGGGAGGCGGACGAGCAGTACTTC
TRBV27	-	TRBD2	TRBJ2-7	CASSLAGVYEQYF	TGTGCCAGCAGTCTAGCGGGAGTTTACGAGCAGTACTTC
TRBV6-4	-	TRBD2	TRBJ2-1	CASSESGLAGNEQFF	TGTGCCAGCAGTGAGTCCGGACTAGCGGGAAATGAGCAGTTCTTC
TRBV27	-	TRBD2	TRBJ2-2	CASRTGTRTGELFF	TGTGCCAGCAGAACCGGGACTAGAACCGGGGAGCTGTTTTTT
TRBV27	-	TRBD1	TRBJ1-6	CASRGGGFNSPLHF	TGTGCCAGCAGAGGGGGCGGCTTTAATTCACCCCTCCACTTT
TRBV18	-	TRBD1	TRBJ2-3	CASSPPGQRFTDTQYF	TGTGCCAGCTCACCACCGGGACAGCGTTTCACAGATACGCAGTATTTT
TRBV18	-	TRBD1	TRBJ1-2	CASSPEQGSNYGYTF	TGTGCCAGCTCACCCGAACAGGGGTCGAACTATGGCTACACCTTC
TRBV28	-	TRBD1	TRBJ2-7	CASSSGTATRVEYF	TGTGCCAGCAGCTCCGGGACAGCCACAAGGGTAGAGTACTTC
TRBV28	-	-	TRBJ1-3	CASSFVVGTIYF	TGTGCCAGCAGTTTCGTTGTCGGGACCATATATTTT
TRBV6-5	-	-	TRBJ1-1	CASSYSSSGVEAFF	TGTGCCAGCAGTTATTCGTCCTCGGGGGTTGAAGCTTTCTTT
TRBV7-2	-	-	TRBJ2-7	CASSLAEGLEQYF	TGTGCCAGCAGCTTAGCGGAGGGACTCGAGCAGTACTTC
TRBV28	-	-	TRBJ2-7	CASRPSIGTLPYF	TGTGCCAGCAGGCCTAGTATAGGGACACTCCCTTACTTC
TRBV19	-	-	TRBJ1-6	CASSIEGLPGNSPLHF	TGTGCCAGTAGTATAGAAGGTCTCCCAGGCAATTCACCCCTCCACTTT
TRBV4-1	-	-	TRBJ2-1	CASSQASTAGSYNEQFF	TGCGCCAGCAGCCAAGCAAGTACGGCGGGGTCCTACAATGAGCAGTTCTTC
TRBV10-3	few	-	TRBJ1-1	CAISAGEGTEAFF	TGTGCCATCAGTGCAGGGGAGGGCACTGAAGCTTTCTTT
TRBV6-2/TRBV6-3	-	-	TRBJ1-5	CASSLQGGSNQPQHF	TGTGCCAGCAGTTTGCAGGGTGGAAGCAATCAGCCCCAGCATTTT
TRBV27	-	TRBD1	TRBJ1-2	CASSLNPTGTGYTF	TGTGCCAGCAGTTTAAACCCGACAGGGACCGGCTACACCTTC
TRBV20-1	-	-	TRBJ2-7	CSAPSRYEQYF	TGCAGTGCTCCCTCCCGGTACGAGCAGTACTTC
TRBV19	-	-	TRBJ2-3	CASHSWGDRTDTQYF	TGTGCCAGCCACTCTTGGGGAGATCGGACAGATACGCAGTATTTT
TRBV18	-	-	TRBJ1-5	CASSPGENQPQHF	TGTGCCAGCTCTCCAGGGGAGAATCAGCCCCAGCATTTT
TRBV7-8	many	-	TRBJ1-3	CASSLVRGGNTIYF	TGTGCCAGCAGCTTAGTCAGGGGTGGAAACACCATATATTTT
TRBV7-2	-	TRBD2	TRBJ2-3	CASSSGTSGRSVGGQYF	TGTGCCAGCAGTTCCGGGACTAGCGGGAGGTCGGTTGGGGGGCAGTATTTT
TRBV11-2	-	-	TRBJ1-3	CASSSPGGNTIYF	TGTGCCAGCAGTTCCCCAGGCGGAAACACCATATATTTT
TRBV4-3	once	-	TRBJ2-1	CASSQEGTSEQFF	TGCGCCAGCAGCCAAGAAGGTACTAGTGAGCAGTTCTTC
TRBV6-4	-	TRBD1	TRBJ1-6	CASRDREDSPLHF	TGTGCCAGCAGGGACAGGGAGGATTCACCCCTCCACTTT
TRBV2	-	-	TRBJ2-1	CASRLIPYNEQFF	TGTGCCAGTCGACTCATACCCTACAATGAGCAGTTCTTC
TRBV3-1/TRBV3-2	-	-	TRBJ2-7	CASSQTGVVYYEQYF	TGTGCCAGCAGCCAGACCGGGGTGGTCTACTACGAGCAGTACTTC
TRBV2	-	TRBD2	TRBJ2-1	CASTQRERNEQFF	TGTGCCAGCACTCAGCGGGAAAGAAATGAGCAGTTCTTC
TRBV7-9	-	-	TRBJ1-1	CASSLLEGTEAFF	TGTGCCAGCAGCTTACTCGAGGGCACTGAAGCTTTCTTT
TRBV29-1	few	-	TRBJ1-5	CSVGLSNQPQHF	TGCAGCGTCGGGTTGAGCAATCAGCCCCAGCATTTT
TRBV28	-	-	TRBJ1-1	CASSLEQPEAFF	TGTGCCAGCAGTTTAGAACAGCCTGAAGCTTTCTTT
TRBV10-3	-	TRBD2	TRBJ2-3	CAISAGTSRNTQYF	TGTGCCATCAGTGCTGGGACTAGTCGAAATACGCAGTATTTT
TRBV6-5	-	TRBD1	TRBJ1-1	CASTPTTGTFKAFF	TGTGCCAGCACCCCCACGACAGGGACTTTCAAAGCTTTCTTT
TRBV11-2	-	TRBD2	TRBJ2-7	CASSPLARDYTYEQYF	TGTGCCAGCAGCCCCCTAGCCCGGGACTACACCTACGAGCAGTACTTC
TRBV7-9	-	TRBD1	TRBJ2-3	CASSLVPGQGIDTQYF	TGTGCCAGCAGCTTAGTTCCGGGACAGGGTATAGATACGCAGTATTTT
TRBV30	-	-	TRBJ2-1	CAWSRGNEQFF	TGTGCCTGGAGTCGGGGCAATGAGCAGTTCTTC
TRBV9	once	TRBD2	TRBJ2-2	CASSARLAGITGELFF	TGTGCCAGCAGCGCAAGACTAGCGGGGATCACCGGGGAGCTGTTTTTT
TRBV7-2	few	-	TRBJ2-1	CASSLAASLIWEQFF	TGTGCCAGCAGCTTAGCTGCTAGCTTAATCTGGGAGCAGTTCTTC
TRBV27	few	-	TRBJ1-1	CASRSGTEAFF	TGTGCCAGCAGATCCGGGACTGAAGCTTTCTTT
TRBV25-1	-	TRBD1	TRBJ2-2	CASSEIGTGNTGELFF	TGTGCCAGCAGTGAAATCGGGACAGGCAACACCGGGGAGCTGTTTTTT